This T cell receptor beta chain is from a study of radiation and T cells in renal cell carcinoma. Turning to this clone: Its matching antigen is unknown.

The time point: blood 2 weeks post-SBRT. Indicated treatment: 15 Gy SBRT to primary tumor, nephrectomy 4 weeks later. Only in-frame clones appear in the TCRdb table, and some are missing; sequencing was by immunoSEQ multiplex PCR. There are about 130,000 clones in the sample; 65% to 85% occur only once, and approximately 6.3% lies in the top ten. The CDR3 is 15 amino acids. Looked up from germline, CDR1 is SNHLY and CDR2 is FYNNEI. V lost 2 bases and J 2 bases, leaving 10 bases between the germline ends. Study-wide results and caveats: Top tumor clonotypes rose in blood 2 weeks post-radiation, then contracted. Baseline intratumoral clonotype presence is unknown without pretreatment biopsies.

The starting material was blood, obtained from a patient whose treatment included radiotherapy and nephrectomy. The receptor comes from a man aged 45-65 years with renal cell carcinoma. The J gene is TRBJ2-1, the V gene TRBV2; no definite D call. The CDR3 coding sequence is TGTGCCAGCAGTGAAAAGCTTCCGGCCTACAATGAGCAGTTCTTC. This codes for CASSEKLPAYNEQFF.